This entry describes one TCR beta chain. The data were obtained in a study of T cell changes during pregnancy in multiple sclerosis. This CDR3 is 11 amino acids long. Germline values: CDR1 MNHEY, CDR2 SMNVEV (reference sequence). V was trimmed by 10 bases and J by 3 bases, leaving 7 bases between them. Sequencing was performed with immunoSEQ multiplex PCR; in TCRdb, only in-frame clones are kept and a portion is missing. Altogether just under 100,000 clones are present, 80% to 95% being singletons, with the ten largest covering roughly 0.99%. The specimen was peripheral blood, collected after pregnancy. The genes are TRBV27 and TRBJ2-1, with D hard to call. The source is a female donor with multiple sclerosis, enrolled in a pregnancy study. DNA for the CDR3: TGTGCCACCCGGGTCTACAATGAGCAGTTCTTC. It specifies CATRVYNEQFF.